This T cell receptor beta chain originates from a study of T cell clonotyping in hematopoietic cell transplantation. Findings and limits, study-wide: After transplant, recipient diversity fell while pathologically expanded clonotypes grew through day 180. No sorting was done, leaving CD4 and CD8 contributions mixed. Higher Inverse Simpson Index values in graft donor and pretransplant recipient predicted broader posttransplant TCR diversity.

For this clone: What it binds is not known.

Clones were sequenced by immunoSEQ multiplex PCR, and TCRdb holds only the in-frame ones, with some missing. Of 15,000 to 25,000 clones listed, around four fifths were seen once; the top ten hold 14% to 15%. CDR1 MGHDK and CDR2 SYGVNS come from the germline V gene. The CDR3 contains 16 residues. The ends were cut back, 4 bases at V and 4 bases at J, with 18 bases in the middle. V and J are TRBV25-1 and TRBJ2-3; tentative D call: TRBD2 (7 bases). The receptor comes from a man in his sixties in good health. Some clones in this sample may be carry-over from other donors' samples. Input material: peripheral blood mononuclear cells. The CDR3 DNA reads TGTGCCAGCAGTGGGACCTTAGGGGGGGTAGCAGATACGCAGTATTTT. This sequence encodes CASSGTLGGVADTQYF.